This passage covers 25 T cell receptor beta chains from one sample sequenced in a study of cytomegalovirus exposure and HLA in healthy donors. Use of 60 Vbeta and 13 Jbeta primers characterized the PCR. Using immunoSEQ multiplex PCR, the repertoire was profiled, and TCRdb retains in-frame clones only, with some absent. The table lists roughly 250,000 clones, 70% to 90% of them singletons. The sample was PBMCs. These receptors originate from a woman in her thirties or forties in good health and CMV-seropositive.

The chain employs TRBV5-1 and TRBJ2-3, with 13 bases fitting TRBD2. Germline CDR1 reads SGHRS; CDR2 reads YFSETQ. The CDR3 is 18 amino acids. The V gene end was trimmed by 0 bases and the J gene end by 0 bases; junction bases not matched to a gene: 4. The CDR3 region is CASSLELAGGTSTDTQYF. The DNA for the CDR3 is TGCGCCAGCAGCTTGGAACTAGCGGGAGGGACTAGCACAGATACGCAGTATTTT.

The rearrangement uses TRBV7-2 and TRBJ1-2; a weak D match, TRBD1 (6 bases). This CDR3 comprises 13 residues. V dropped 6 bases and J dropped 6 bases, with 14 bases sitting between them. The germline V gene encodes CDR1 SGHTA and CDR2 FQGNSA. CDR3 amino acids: CASSSPNRDGYTF. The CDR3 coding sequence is TGTGCCAGCAGTAGCCCGAACAGGGATGGCTACACCTTC.

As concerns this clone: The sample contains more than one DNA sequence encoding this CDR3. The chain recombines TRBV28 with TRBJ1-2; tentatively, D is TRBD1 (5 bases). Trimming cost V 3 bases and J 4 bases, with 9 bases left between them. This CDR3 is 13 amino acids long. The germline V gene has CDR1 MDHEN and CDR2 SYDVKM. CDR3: CASSLSGGYGYTF. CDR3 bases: TGTGCCAGCAGTTTGTCCGGGGGCTATGGCTACACCTTC.

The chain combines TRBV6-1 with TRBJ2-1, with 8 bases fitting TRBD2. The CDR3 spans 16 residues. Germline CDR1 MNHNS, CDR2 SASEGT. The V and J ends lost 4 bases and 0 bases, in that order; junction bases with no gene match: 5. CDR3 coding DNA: TGTGCCAGCAGTGCCTCCCTAGCGGGCTCCTACAATGAGCAGTTCTTC. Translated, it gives CASSASLAGSYNEQFF.

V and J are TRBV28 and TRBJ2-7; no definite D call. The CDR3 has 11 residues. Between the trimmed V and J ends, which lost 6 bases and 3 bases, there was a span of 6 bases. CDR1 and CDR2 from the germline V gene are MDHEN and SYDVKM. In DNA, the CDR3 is TGTGCCAGCAGCGTACTCTACGAGCAGTACTTC. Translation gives CASSVLYEQYF.

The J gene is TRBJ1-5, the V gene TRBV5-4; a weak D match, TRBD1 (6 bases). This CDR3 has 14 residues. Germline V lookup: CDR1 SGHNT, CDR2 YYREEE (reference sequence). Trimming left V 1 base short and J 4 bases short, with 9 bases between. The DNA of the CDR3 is TGTGCCAGCAGCTTGTGGGGGCTGAATCAGCCCCAGCATTTT. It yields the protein CASSLWGLNQPQHF.

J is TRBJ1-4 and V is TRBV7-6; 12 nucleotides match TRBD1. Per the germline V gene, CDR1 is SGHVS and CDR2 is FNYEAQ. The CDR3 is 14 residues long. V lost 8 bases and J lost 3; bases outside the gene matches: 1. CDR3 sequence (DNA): TGTGCCAGCCGGGACAGGGGGCCTAATGAAAAACTGTTTTTT. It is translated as CASRDRGPNEKLFF.

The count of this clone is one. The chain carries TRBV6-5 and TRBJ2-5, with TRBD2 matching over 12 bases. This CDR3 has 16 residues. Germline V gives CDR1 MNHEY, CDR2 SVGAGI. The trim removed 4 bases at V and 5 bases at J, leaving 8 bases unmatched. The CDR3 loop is CASSWTSGTIRETQYF. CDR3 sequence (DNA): TGTGCCAGCAGTTGGACTAGCGGGACGATAAGGGAGACCCAGTACTTC.

The CDR3 bases are TGTGCCAGCAGCTTCCCTCCACAGACATCCGACACTGAAGCTTTCTTT. Translation: CASSFPPQTSDTEAFF. The chain is built from TRBV7-9 and TRBJ1-1, with D uncertain. There are 16 residues in the CDR3. The germline CDR1 and CDR2 sequences are SEHNR and FQNEAQ (reference sequence). V lost 3 bases and J lost 3, with 17 bases in between.

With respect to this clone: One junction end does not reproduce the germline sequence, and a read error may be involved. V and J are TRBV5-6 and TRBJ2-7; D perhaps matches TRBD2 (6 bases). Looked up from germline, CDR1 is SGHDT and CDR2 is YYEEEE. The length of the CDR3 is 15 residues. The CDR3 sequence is CACSPIGTPAYEQYF. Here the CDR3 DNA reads TGTGCCTGCAGCCCCATAGGGACTCCCGCATACGAGCAGTACTTC.

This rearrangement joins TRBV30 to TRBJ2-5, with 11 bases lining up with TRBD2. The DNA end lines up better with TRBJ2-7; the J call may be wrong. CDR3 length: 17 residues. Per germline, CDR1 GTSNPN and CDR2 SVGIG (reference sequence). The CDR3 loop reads CAWRKTSGSAHSYEQYF. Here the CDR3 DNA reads TGTGCCTGGAGGAAAACTAGCGGGAGTGCCCACTCCTACGAGCAGTACTTC.

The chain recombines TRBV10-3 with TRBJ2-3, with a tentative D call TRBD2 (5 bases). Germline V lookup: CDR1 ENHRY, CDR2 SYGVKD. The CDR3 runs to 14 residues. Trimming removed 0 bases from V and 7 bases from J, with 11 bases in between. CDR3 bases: TGTGCCATCAGTGAGTCCCAGTCGGGGAATACGCAGTATTTT. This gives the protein CAISESQSGNTQYF.

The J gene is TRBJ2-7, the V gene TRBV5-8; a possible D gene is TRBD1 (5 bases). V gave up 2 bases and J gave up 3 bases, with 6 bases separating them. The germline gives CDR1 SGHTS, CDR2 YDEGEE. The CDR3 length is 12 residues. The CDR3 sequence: CASSLGDYEQYF. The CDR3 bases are TGTGCCAGCAGCTTAGGGGACTACGAGCAGTACTTC.

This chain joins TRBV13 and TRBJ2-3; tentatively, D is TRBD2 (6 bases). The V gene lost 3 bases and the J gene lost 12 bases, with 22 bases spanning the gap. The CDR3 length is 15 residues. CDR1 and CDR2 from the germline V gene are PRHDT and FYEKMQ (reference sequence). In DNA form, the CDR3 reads TGTGCCAGCAGCTTTCGAGCGGGCGAGGGCGGGTATCAGTATTTT. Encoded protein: CASSFRAGEGGYQYF. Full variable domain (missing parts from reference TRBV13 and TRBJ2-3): AAGVIQSPRHLIKEKRETATLKCYPIPRHDTVYWYQQGPGQDPQFLISFYEKMQSDKGSIPDRFSAQQFSDYHSELNMSSLELGDSALYFCASSFRAGEGGYQYFGPGTRLTVL.

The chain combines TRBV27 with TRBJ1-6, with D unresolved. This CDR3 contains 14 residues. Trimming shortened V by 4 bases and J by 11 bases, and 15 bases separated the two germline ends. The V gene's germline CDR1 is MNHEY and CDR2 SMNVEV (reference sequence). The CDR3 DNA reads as TGTGCCAGCAGTTCAGGACTTTGGGATGCACCCCTCCACTTT. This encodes CASSSGLWDAPLHF.

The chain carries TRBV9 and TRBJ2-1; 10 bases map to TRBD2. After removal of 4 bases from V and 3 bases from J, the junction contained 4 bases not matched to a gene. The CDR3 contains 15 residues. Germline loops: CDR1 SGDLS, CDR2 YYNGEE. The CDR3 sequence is CASSPGTSVYNEQFF. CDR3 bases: TGTGCCAGCAGCCCTGGGACTAGCGTCTACAATGAGCAGTTCTTC.

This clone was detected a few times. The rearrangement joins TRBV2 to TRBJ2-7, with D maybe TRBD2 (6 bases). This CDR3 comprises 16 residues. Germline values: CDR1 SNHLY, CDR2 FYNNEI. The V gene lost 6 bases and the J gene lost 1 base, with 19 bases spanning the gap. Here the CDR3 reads CASRSPPGTSSYEQYF. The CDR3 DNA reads TGTGCCAGCAGGAGCCCACCCGGGACTTCTTCCTACGAGCAGTACTTC. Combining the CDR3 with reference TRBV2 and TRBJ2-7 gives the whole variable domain EPEVTQTPSHQVTQMGQEVILRCVPISNHLYFYWYRQILGQKVEFLVSFYNNEISEKSEIFDDQFSVERPDGSNFTLKIRSTKLEDSAMYFCASRSPPGTSSYEQYFGPGTRLTVT.

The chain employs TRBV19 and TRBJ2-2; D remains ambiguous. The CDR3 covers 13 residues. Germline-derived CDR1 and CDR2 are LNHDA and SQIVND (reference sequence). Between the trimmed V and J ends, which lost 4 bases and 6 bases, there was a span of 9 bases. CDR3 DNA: TGTGCCAGTAGTAGAGGTGGTCCCGGGGAGCTGTTTTTT. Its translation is CASSRGGPGELFF.

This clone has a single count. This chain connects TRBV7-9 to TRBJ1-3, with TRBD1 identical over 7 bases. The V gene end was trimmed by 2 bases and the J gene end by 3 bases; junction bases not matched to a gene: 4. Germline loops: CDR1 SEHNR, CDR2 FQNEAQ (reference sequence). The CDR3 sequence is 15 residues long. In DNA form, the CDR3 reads TGTGCCAGCAGCTTACCTGGACAGGTTGGAAACACCATATATTTT. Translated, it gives CASSLPGQVGNTIYF.

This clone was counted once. CDR3 residues: CAISELADYEQYF. CDR3 nucleotide sequence: TGTGCCATCAGTGAACTAGCGGACTACGAGCAGTACTTC. The chain uses TRBV10-3 and TRBJ2-7, with 8 bases fitting TRBD2. V was pared by 3 bases and J by 3 bases, with 1 base of the junction left unmatched. Germline lookup yields CDR1 ENHRY and CDR2 SYGVKD. This CDR3 is built from 13 residues.

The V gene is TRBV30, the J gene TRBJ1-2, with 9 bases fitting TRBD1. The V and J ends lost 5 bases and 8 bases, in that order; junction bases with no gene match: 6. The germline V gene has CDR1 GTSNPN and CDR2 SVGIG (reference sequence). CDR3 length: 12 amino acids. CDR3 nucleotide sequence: TGTGCCTGGGCCATGACAGGGGGAGGCTACACCTTC. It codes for CAWAMTGGGYTF. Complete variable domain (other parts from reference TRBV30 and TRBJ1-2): SQTIHQWPATLVQPVGSPLSLECTVEGTSNPNLYWYRQAAGRGLQLLFYSVGIGQISSEVPQNLSASRPQDRQFILSSKKLLLSDSGFYLCAWAMTGGGYTFGSGTRLTVV.

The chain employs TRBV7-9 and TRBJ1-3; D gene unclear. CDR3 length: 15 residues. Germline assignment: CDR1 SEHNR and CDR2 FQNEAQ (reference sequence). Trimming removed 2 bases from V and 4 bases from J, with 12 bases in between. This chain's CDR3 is CASSLRTGRGNTIYF. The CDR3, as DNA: TGTGCCAGCAGCTTACGTACCGGGAGAGGAAACACCATATATTTT.

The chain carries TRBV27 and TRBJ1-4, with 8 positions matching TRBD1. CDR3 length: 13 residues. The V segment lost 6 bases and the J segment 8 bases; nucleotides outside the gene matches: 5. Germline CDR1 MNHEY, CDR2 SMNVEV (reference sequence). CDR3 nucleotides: TGTGCCAGCAGCCGACAGGGGTGGGAAAAACTGTTTTTT. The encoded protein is CASSRQGWEKLFF.

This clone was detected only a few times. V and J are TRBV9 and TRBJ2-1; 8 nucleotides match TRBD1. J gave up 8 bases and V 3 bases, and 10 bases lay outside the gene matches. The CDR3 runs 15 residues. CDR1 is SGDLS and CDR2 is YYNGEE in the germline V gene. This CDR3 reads CASSAGSGQGDEQFF. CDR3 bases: TGTGCCAGCAGCGCAGGGTCCGGACAGGGCGATGAGCAGTTCTTC. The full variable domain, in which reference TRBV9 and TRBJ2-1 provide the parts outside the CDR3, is DSGVTQTPKHLITATGQRVTLRCSPRSGDLSVYWYQQSLDQGLQFLIQYYNGEERAKGNILERFSAQQFPDLHSELNLSSLELGDSALYFCASSAGSGQGDEQFFGPGTRLTVL.

The CDR3 here is CAWSANNEQFF. For the CDR3, the DNA is TGTGCCTGGAGTGCTAACAATGAGCAGTTCTTC. This chain connects TRBV30 to TRBJ2-1; D gene unclear. The length of the CDR3 is 11 residues. From germline, CDR1 is GTSNPN and CDR2 SVGIG (reference sequence). The V gene lost 1 base and the J gene lost 5 bases, with 3 bases spanning the gap.